These T cell receptor beta chains were read from a single sample in a study of radiotherapy plus CTLA-4 blockade in lung cancer. The method was immunoSEQ multiplex PCR; TCRdb's version includes in-frame clones alone and lacks a portion of them. The sample contains 45,000 to 60,000 clones, approximately 80% of which appear only once. The sequencing here drew on peripheral blood, taken from a patient treated with radiotherapy plus ipilimumab. These receptors came from a human donor with non-small cell lung cancer whose response to radiotherapy plus ipilimumab could not be evaluated. The CDR3 runs from the conserved cysteine through the conserved F or W. The order of the fields is V gene, CDR3 protein.

v_call: TRBV28; cdr3_aa: CATGYLGTSGNYEQYF
v_call: TRBV5-1; cdr3_aa: CASSHHRGITYNEQFF
v_call: TRBV15; cdr3_aa: CATSRDMFLSGELFF
v_call: TRBV28; cdr3_aa: CASSLEQGTYEQYF
v_call: TRBV27; cdr3_aa: CASSSLRGRDGYTF
v_call: TRBV2; cdr3_aa: CASSVAGEGGELFF
v_call: TRBV7-8; cdr3_aa: CASSLVPRSTDTQYF
v_call: TRBV6-1; cdr3_aa: CASSAGGAGANVLTF
v_call: TRBV19; cdr3_aa: CATLPGGSEKLFF
v_call: TRBV7-9; cdr3_aa: CASSFLAGVSYEQYF
v_call: TRBV29-1; cdr3_aa: CSVGGSGGPSDTQYF
v_call: TRBV27; cdr3_aa: CASSCRDRAVGSNQPQHF
v_call: TRBV27; cdr3_aa: CASSPGTGGGQYF
v_call: TRBV6-1; cdr3_aa: CASSGRTISIYNEQFF
v_call: TRBV2; cdr3_aa: CASTPLGGDYEQYF
v_call: TRBV7-8; cdr3_aa: CASSPQGFGNQPQHF
v_call: TRBV5-8; cdr3_aa: CASSSIVTGGVTEAFF
v_call: TRBV5-6; cdr3_aa: CASSLWGGKGTQYF
v_call: TRBV27; cdr3_aa: CASSSRTGGNNQPQHF
v_call: TRBV15; cdr3_aa: CATSRDPSWPQHF
v_call: TRBV6-6; cdr3_aa: CASSTDPIHGYTF
v_call: TRBV5-1; cdr3_aa: CASSLDASGQETQYF
v_call: TRBV21-1; cdr3_aa: CASSGSGTSGSGQYF
v_call: TRBV9; cdr3_aa: CASSDETLSGIPDTQYF
v_call: TRBV7-2; cdr3_aa: CASREGLAGTDTQYF
v_call: TRBV7-2; cdr3_aa: CASSFVAGGPETQYF
v_call: TRBV7-3; cdr3_aa: CASSPDRVGNTIYF
v_call: TRBV4-3; cdr3_aa: CASSLDRNTEAFF
v_call: TRBV6-5; cdr3_aa: CASSLNRAGNQPQHF
v_call: TRBV27; cdr3_aa: CASSSRQGLNEQYF
v_call: TRBV7-8; cdr3_aa: CASSYNRDRGEMTSYEQYF
v_call: TRBV18; cdr3_aa: CASSQGTASNQPQHF
v_call: TRBV6-5; cdr3_aa: CASSYSNRGYQETQYF
v_call: TRBV6-5; cdr3_aa: CASNRDLITEAFF
v_call: TRBV7-9; cdr3_aa: CASSRSGRGLARDLDTQYF
v_call: TRBV7-7; cdr3_aa: CASSLGTSPTSEQYF
v_call: TRBV6-1; cdr3_aa: CASSSGGTSVYEQYF
v_call: TRBV19; cdr3_aa: CASSIVGGTPDTQYF
v_call: TRBV5-1; cdr3_aa: CASSSGLAGGSDTQYF
v_call: TRBV19; cdr3_aa: CASSIGGPGGYGYTF
v_call: TRBV6-5; cdr3_aa: CASRTPGGRDTQYF
v_call: TRBV27; cdr3_aa: CASSLSGGRYEQYF
v_call: TRBV18; cdr3_aa: CASSSGQGVSYEQYF
v_call: TRBV5-1; cdr3_aa: CASSLLGTAGNTIYF
v_call: TRBV4-3; cdr3_aa: CASSQESTVGSNYGYTF
v_call: TRBV12-5; cdr3_aa: CASGLRYTQAFF
v_call: TRBV7-2; cdr3_aa: CASSPQMNTEAFF
v_call: TRBV18; cdr3_aa: CASSPWGAETQYF
v_call: TRBV7-2; cdr3_aa: CASSSPGGPVGEQFF
v_call: TRBV4-2; cdr3_aa: CASSQDNLYEQYF
v_call: TRBV11-2; cdr3_aa: CASSLEVGANSYNEQFF
v_call: TRBV7-2; cdr3_aa: CASSPGDGSGNTIYF
v_call: TRBV6-1; cdr3_aa: CASTPRTGGYEQFF
v_call: TRBV28; cdr3_aa: CASRQPGYGGHEQYF
v_call: TRBV6-6; cdr3_aa: CASSSTGAGSTDTQYF
v_call: TRBV7-2; cdr3_aa: CASSLARVDEQYF
v_call: TRBV7-6; cdr3_aa: CASSFTTLTDTQYF
v_call: TRBV9; cdr3_aa: CASSEQGEGYTF
v_call: TRBV6-1; cdr3_aa: CASSERTGSRTQYF
v_call: TRBV5-6; cdr3_aa: CASSLMTGNSPLHF